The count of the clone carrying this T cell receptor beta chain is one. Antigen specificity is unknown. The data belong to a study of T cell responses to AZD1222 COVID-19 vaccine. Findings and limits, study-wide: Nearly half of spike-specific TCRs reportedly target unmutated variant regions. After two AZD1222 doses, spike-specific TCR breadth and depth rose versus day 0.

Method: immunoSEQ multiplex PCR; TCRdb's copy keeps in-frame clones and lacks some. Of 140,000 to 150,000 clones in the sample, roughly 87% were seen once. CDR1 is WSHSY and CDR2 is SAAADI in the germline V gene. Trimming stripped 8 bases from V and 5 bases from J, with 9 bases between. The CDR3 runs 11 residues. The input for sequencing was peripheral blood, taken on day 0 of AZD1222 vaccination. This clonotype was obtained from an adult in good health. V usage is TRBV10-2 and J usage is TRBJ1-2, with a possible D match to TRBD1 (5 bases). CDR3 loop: CASGTAYGYTF. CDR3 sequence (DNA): TGCGCCAGCGGGACTGCGTATGGCTACACCTTC.